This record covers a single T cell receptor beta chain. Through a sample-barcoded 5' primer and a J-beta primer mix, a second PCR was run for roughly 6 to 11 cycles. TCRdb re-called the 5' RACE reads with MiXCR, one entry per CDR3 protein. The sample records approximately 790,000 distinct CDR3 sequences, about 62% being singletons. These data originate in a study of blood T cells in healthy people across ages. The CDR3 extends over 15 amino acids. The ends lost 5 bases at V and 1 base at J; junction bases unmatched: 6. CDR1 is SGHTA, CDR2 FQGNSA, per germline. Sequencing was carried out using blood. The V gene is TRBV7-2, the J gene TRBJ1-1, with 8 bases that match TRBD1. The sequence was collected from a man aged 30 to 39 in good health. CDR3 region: CASSPGDRRNTEAFF. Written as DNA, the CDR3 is TGTGCCAGCAGCCCTGGGGACAGGAGGAACACTGAAGCTTTCTTT.